This T cell receptor (beta chain) was sequenced for a study of blood T cell repertoires in COVID-19. Germline V gives CDR1 SEHNR, CDR2 FQNEAQ (reference sequence). The CDR3 is made up of 16 amino acids. V shed 5 bases, J shed 1 base, and the junction held 10 bases outside the gene matches. Per the original methods: The assay estimated nucleated cells by amplifying reference gene primers. TCRdb's table, derived via immunoSEQ multiplex PCR, lists solely in-frame clones and lacks some. V and J calls and clone size are given by that table; D and trimming were obtained from the DNA. The table records approximately 210,000 clones, approximately 80% of them present only once.

This TCR was sampled from a man aged 35 to 55 who had recovered from COVID-19. Sequencing input: PBMCs or T cells enriched from blood (not recorded which). The J gene is TRBJ1-1, the V gene TRBV7-9; 7 bases map to TRBD1. CDR3 loop: CASSTAGGPQNTEAFF. CDR3 sequence (DNA): TGTGCCAGCAGCACCGCAGGGGGGCCCCAGAACACTGAAGCTTTCTTT.